This T cell receptor (beta chain) was recorded in a study of technical replicates of blood from several donors. The table came from immunoSEQ multiplex PCR; TCRdb's copy has only in-frame clones and leaves some out. This table has some 91,000 clones, 90% to 96% appearing once. Sequenced sample: T cells isolated from PBMCs. The TCR originated in a human donor in good health.

CDR3 DNA: TGTGCCAGCAGTGGACAGGGGGACTACGAGCAGTACTTC. It specifies CASSGQGDYEQYF. The chain is built from TRBV2 and TRBJ2-7; 9 nucleotides match TRBD1. Germline trimming cut 4 bases from V and 3 bases from J; bases unmatched to any gene: 1. This CDR3 spans 13 amino acids. CDR1 is SNHLY, CDR2 FYNNEI, per germline.